Reported below is one T cell receptor beta chain. The sample originates from a study of blood T cell repertoires in COVID-19. Per the study methods: Amplification of reference gene primers provided the estimated nucleated cell counts. Measured with immunoSEQ multiplex PCR; TCRdb has only the in-frame clones, and not every one. That table is the source of V, J and clone size, and D and trimming were worked out from the DNA. This sample yields 140,000 to 150,000 clones, of which approximately 88% are seen a single time; roughly 1.2% belongs to the top ten. Germline V lookup: CDR1 MNHEY, CDR2 SMNVEV (reference sequence). The V end lost 1 base, the J end lost 2 bases, and 9 bases lay between the germline ends. This CDR3 region has 15 residues.

The source is a woman between 25 and 40 years old with acute COVID-19. Input material: PBMCs or T cells enriched from blood (not recorded which). The chain joins TRBV27 to TRBJ1-5; D may be TRBD1 (6 bases). The CDR3: CASSLLTGGNQPQHF. Written as DNA, the CDR3 is TGTGCCAGCAGTTTATTGACAGGTGGCAATCAGCCCCAGCATTTT.